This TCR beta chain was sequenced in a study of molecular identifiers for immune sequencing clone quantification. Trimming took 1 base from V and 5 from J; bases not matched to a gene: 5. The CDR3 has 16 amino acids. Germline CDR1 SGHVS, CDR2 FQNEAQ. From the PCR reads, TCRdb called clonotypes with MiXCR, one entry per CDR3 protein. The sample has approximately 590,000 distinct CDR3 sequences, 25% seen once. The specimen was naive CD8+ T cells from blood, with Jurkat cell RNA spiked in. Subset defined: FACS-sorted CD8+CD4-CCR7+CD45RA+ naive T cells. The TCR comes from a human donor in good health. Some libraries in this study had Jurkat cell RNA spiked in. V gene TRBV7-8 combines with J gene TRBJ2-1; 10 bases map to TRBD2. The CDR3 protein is CASSLEWLAGDNEQFF. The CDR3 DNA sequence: TGTGCCAGCAGCTTAGAGTGGCTAGCGGGAGACAATGAGCAGTTCTTC.